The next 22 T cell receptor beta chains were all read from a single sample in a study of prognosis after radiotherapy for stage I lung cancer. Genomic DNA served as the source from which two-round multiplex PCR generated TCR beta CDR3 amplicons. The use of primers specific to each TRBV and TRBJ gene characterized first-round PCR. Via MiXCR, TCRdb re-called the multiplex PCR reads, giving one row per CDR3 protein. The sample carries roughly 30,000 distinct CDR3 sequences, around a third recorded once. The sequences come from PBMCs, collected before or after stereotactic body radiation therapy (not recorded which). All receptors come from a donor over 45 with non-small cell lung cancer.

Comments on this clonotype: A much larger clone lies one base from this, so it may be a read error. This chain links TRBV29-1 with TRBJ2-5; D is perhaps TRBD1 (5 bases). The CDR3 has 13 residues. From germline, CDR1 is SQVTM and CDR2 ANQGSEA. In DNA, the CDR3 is TGCAGCGTCGACGCAGGGCCTCAAGAGGCCCAGTACTTC. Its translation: CSVDAGPQEAQYF.

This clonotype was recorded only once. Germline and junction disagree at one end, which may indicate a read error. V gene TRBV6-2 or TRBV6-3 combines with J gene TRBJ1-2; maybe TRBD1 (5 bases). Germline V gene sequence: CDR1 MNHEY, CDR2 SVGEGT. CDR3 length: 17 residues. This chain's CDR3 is CASHSRGSEIWNYGHTF. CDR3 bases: TGTGCCAGCCACTCGCGGGGCAGTGAGATTTGGAACTATGGCCACACCTTC.

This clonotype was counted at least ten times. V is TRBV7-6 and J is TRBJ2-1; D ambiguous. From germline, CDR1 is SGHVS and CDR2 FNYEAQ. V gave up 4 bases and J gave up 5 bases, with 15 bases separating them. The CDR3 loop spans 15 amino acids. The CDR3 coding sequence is TGTGCCAGCAGCTCCTCGGTAGCACCCGACAATGAGCAGTTCTTC. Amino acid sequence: CASSSSVAPDNEQFF.

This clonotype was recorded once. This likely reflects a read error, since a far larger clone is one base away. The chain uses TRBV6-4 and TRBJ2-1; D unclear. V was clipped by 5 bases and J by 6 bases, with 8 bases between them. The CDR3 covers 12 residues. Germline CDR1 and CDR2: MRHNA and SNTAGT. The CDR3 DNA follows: TGTGCCAGCAGTTCCTACACCAATGAGCAGTTCTTC. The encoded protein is CASSSYTNEQFF.

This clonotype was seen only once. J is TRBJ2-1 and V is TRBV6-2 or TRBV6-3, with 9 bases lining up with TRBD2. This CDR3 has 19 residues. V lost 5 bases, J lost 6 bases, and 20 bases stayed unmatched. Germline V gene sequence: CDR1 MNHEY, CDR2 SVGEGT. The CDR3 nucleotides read TGTGCCAGCAGTCTCACTCGGACTAGCGTGCATCGACCCCTCAATGAGCAGTTCTTC. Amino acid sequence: CASSLTRTSVHRPLNEQFF.

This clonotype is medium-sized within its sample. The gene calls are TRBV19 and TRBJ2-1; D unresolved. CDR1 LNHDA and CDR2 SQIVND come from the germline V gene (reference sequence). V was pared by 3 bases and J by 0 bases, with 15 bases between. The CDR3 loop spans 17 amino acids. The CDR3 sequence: CASSIRRHMSSYNEQFF. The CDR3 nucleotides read TGTGCCAGTAGTATCCGTCGACATATGAGCTCCTACAATGAGCAGTTCTTC.

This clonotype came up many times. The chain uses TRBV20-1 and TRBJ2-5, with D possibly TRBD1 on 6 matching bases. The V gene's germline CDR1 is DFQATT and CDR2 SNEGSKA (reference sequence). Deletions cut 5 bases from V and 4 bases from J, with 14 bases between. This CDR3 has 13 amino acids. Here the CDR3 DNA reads TGCAGTGCTTACACAGGGACCCGAGAGACCCAGTACTTC. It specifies CSAYTGTRETQYF.

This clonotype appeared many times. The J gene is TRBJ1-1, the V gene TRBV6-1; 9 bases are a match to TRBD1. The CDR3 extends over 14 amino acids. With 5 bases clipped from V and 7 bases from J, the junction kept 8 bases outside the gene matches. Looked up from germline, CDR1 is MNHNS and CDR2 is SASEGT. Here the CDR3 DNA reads TGTGCCAGCAGTCTACAGGGGGCCTCGCTTGAAGCTTTCTTT. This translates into CASSLQGASLEAFF.

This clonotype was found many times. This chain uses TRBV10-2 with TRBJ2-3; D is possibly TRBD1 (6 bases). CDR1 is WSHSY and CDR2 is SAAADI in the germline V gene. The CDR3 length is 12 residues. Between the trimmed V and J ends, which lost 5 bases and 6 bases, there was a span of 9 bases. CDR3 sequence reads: CASSFRGDTQYF. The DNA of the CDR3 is TGCGCCAGCAGTTTTAGGGGGGATACGCAGTATTTT.

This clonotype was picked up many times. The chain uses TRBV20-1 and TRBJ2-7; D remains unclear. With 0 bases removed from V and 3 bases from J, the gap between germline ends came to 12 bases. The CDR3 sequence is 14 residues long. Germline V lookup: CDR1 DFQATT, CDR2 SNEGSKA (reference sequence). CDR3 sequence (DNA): TGCAGTGCTAGAGATTCGGTACAGAACTACGAGCAGTACTTC. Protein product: CSARDSVQNYEQYF.

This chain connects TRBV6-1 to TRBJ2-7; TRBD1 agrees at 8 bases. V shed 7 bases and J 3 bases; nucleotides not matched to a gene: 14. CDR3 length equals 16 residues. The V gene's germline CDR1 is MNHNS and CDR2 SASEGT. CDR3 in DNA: TGTGCCAGCACGGCATCCGAGGACAGGGCCGGCTACGAGCAGTACTTC. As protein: CASTASEDRAGYEQYF.

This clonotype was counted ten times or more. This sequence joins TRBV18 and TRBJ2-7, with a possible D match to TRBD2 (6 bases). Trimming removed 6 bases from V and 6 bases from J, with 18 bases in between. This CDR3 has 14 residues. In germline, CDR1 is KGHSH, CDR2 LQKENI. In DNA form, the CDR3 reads TGTGCCAGCTCTCTTGGGGACGCGGGACGCGAGCAGTACTTC. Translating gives CASSLGDAGREQYF.

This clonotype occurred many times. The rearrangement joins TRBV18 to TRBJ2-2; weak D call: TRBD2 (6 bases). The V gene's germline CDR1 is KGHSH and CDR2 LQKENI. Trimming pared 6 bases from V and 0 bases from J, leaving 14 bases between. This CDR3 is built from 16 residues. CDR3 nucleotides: TGTGCCAGCTCCCCGGGGGAGTTCGCGAACACCGGGGAGCTGTTTTTT. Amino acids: CASSPGEFANTGELFF.

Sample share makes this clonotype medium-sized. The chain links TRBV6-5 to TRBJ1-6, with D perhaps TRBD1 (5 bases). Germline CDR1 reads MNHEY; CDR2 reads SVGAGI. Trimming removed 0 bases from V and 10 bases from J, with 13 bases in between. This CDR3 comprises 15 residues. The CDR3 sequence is CASSYSRQGTSPLHF. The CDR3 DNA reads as TGTGCCAGCAGTTACTCGCGGCAGGGTACCTCACCCCTCCACTTT.

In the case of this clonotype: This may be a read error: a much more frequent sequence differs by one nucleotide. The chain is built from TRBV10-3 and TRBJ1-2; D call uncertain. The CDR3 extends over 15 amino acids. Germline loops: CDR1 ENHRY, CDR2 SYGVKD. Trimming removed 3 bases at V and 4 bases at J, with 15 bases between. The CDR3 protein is CAISDSAGSIYGYTF. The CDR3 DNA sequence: TGTGCCATCAGTGATTCAGCAGGCTCCATCTATGGCTACACCTTC.

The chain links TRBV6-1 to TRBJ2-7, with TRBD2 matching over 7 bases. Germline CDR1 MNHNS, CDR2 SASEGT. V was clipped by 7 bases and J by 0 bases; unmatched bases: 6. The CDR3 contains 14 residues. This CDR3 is CASKARGSSYEQYF. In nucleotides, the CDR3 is TGTGCCAGCAAAGCGCGGGGGAGCTCCTACGAGCAGTACTTC.

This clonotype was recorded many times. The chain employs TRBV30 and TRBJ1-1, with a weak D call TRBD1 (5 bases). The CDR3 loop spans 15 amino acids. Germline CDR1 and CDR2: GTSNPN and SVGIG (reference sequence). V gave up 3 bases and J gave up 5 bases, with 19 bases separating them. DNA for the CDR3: TGTGCCTGGAGCCCCCGCGGGTGGGGGAGAACTGAAGCTTTCTTT. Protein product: CAWSPRGWGRTEAFF.

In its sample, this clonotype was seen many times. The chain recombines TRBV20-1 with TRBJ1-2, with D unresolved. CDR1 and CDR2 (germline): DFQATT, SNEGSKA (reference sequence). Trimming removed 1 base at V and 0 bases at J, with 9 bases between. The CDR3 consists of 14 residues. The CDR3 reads CSARVSWANYGYTF. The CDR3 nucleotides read TGCAGTGCTAGAGTATCTTGGGCTAACTATGGCTACACCTTC.

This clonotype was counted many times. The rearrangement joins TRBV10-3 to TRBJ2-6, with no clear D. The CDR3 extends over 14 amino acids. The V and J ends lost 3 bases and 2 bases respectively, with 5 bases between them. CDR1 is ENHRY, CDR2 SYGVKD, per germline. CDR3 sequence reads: CAISDGPGANVLTF. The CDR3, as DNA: TGTGCCATCAGTGATGGCCCTGGGGCCAACGTCCTGACTTTC.

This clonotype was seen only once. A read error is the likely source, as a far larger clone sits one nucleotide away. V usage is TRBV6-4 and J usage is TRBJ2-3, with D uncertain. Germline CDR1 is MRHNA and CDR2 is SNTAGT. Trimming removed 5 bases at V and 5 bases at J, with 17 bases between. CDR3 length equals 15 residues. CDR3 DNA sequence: TGTGCCAGCAGTTACGGGCAGACAAACAAAGATACGCAGTATTTT. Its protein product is CASSYGQTNKDTQYF.

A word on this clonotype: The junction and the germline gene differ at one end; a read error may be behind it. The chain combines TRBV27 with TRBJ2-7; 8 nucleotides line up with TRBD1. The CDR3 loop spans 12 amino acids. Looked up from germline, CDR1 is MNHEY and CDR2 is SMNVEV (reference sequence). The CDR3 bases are TGTGCCAGCACTGGGACAGGCTTCAAAGGCGACTTC. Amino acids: CASTGTGFKGDF.

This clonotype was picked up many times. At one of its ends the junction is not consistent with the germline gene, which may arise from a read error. The CDR3 region has the DNA TGTGTCATCAGTCCGGGACTAGGGGGTTACAATGAGCAGTTCTTC. Protein: CVISPGLGGYNEQFF. The V gene is TRBV10-3, the J gene TRBJ2-1, with 8 bases identical to TRBD2. Germline CDR1 and CDR2: ENHRY and SYGVKD. The CDR3 is 15 residues long.